This TCR beta chain is from a study of blood T cell repertoires in COVID-19. Study as a whole: The analysed material was cDNA or gDNA that came from T cells, B-cell-depleted T cells, or PBMCs.

As handled by the study authors: Reference gene primer amplification gave estimated nucleated cell counts. Measured with immunoSEQ multiplex PCR; TCRdb has only the in-frame clones, and not every one. The V and J calls and clone size are taken from that table; D and trimming were inferred from the DNA. The table lists approximately 320,000 clones, almost 85% of them singletons. Looked up from germline, CDR1 is SGHTA and CDR2 is FQGTGA. Trimming removed 5 bases from V and 3 bases from J, with 11 bases in between. The CDR3 runs to 13 residues. What was sequenced was peripheral blood. The chain carries TRBV7-3 and TRBJ2-7; D is perhaps TRBD2 (6 bases). This clonotype was obtained from a human donor in a cohort sampled during active COVID-19. In DNA form, the CDR3 reads TGTGCCAGCAGCCGGGGACTGGGCTACGAGCAGTACTTC. It yields the protein CASSRGLGYEQYF. Supplemented by reference TRBV7-3 and TRBJ2-7, the full variable domain reads GAGVSQTPSNKVTEKGKYVELRCDPISGHTALYWYRQSLGQGPEFLIYFQGTGAADDSGLPNDRFFAVRPEGSVSTLKIQRTERGDSAVYLCASSRGLGYEQYFGPGTRLTVT.